The clone carrying this T cell receptor (beta chain) was recorded once. This sample also contains other DNA sequences that code for the same CDR3. This sample was taken from a study of shared clonotypes between healthy human individuals. The wider study: The donors, a couple of women and a few men, were aged 18 to 49.

CDR1 SQVTM and CDR2 ANQGSEA come from the germline V gene. V was pared by 0 bases and J by 4 bases, with 9 bases between. The CDR3 runs to 13 residues. CD8 cells regarded as naive lacked CD45RO, were positively chosen for CCR7, and omitted terminally differentiated effector memory CD45RA+ cells. Sequencing was performed with immunoSEQ multiplex PCR; in TCRdb, only in-frame clones are kept and a portion is missing. There are more than 2 million clones in the sample; roughly 94% occur only once, and 0.9% to 1.4% lies in the top ten. This sequence joins TRBV29-1 and TRBJ1-2, with D possibly being TRBD1 (5 bases). The sequence derives from a man aged 18 to 30 in good health. Sequencing was performed on naive CD8+ T cells sorted from blood. DNA for the CDR3: TGCAGCGTTGAAGAAGACAGTAGCTATGGCTACACCTTC. Translated: CSVEEDSSYGYTF.